This TCR beta chain is drawn from a study of T cell repertoires in cytomegalovirus infection. For the study at large: Matching HLA type and CMV infection were both indicated by public TCR beta signatures.

Of note for this clonotype: Its antigen is still unknown.

A single record per CDR3 protein comes from TCRdb applying MiXCR to the reads. This table holds about 770,000 distinct CDR3 sequences, 25% to 30% found once. Looked up from germline, CDR1 is MDHEN and CDR2 is SYDVKM. The CDR3 consists of 11 residues. This material consisted of cultured CD8+ T cells from PBMCs, taken from culture after CMV antigen stimulation. The rearrangement links TRBV28 to TRBJ2-7, with D unresolved. The source of this sequence is a human donor in good health (CMV status not recorded). Some clones in this sample may be carry-over from other donors' samples. CDR3 sequence reads: CGAPGPSEQYV. CDR3 nucleotides: TGTGGAGCCCCGGGCCCCTCCGAGCAGTACGTC.